This TCR beta chain was retrieved from a study of blood T cell repertoires in COVID-19. Produced via immunoSEQ multiplex PCR; TCRdb's table is partial and in-frame only. The profile shows about 440,000 clones, 90% of them singletons. Enrolled through a virtual design, the participants were between 18 and 89 years of age and came from approximately 25 US areas. Cohort assignment relied on participant-reported clinical history. Sequenced sample: PBMCs or T cells enriched from blood (not recorded which). The clonotype was recovered from a man aged 18 to 30 who had recovered from COVID-19.

CDR3 residues: CSVDRDSGDTQYF. DNA of the CDR3: TGCAGCGTGGACCGGGACTCAGGCGATACGCAGTATTTT. This chain joins TRBV29-1 and TRBJ2-3, with a possible D match to TRBD2 (6 bases). Germline loops: CDR1 SQVTM, CDR2 ANQGSEA. CDR3 length: 13 amino acids. Between the trimmed V and J ends, which lost 6 bases and 6 bases, there was a span of 16 bases.